These 15 T cell receptor beta chains were sequenced from one sample in a study of cytomegalovirus exposure and HLA in healthy donors. The study ran its PCR with 60 Vbeta and 13 Jbeta primers. Using immunoSEQ multiplex PCR, the repertoire was profiled, and TCRdb retains in-frame clones only, with some absent. The sample has some 150,000 clones; roughly 75% are singletons. The source material was PBMCs. These receptor sequences come from a middle-aged man in good health and CMV-seronegative.

The V gene is TRBV18, the J gene TRBJ2-3; a possible D gene is TRBD2 (6 bases). Germline CDR1 KGHSH, CDR2 LQKENI. Trimming pared 3 bases from V and 4 bases from J, leaving 14 bases between. The CDR3 contains 15 residues. The CDR3 region has the DNA TGTGCCAGCTCACCTCCAGGAGGGTTCGCAGATACGCAGTATTTT. Protein product: CASSPPGGFADTQYF.

This clone came up once. The chain couples TRBV9 to TRBJ1-2; possible D gene TRBD1, 6 bases. Trimming took off 0 bases at V and 4 bases at J, with 13 bases between the two ends. In germline, CDR1 is SGDLS, CDR2 YYNGEE. The CDR3 sequence is 15 residues long. Written as DNA, the CDR3 is TGTGCCAGCAGCGTAGAAGCGGGGGCGTCCTATGGCTACACCTTC. Its translation is CASSVEAGASYGYTF.

In this sample, this clone turned up once. The rearrangement joins TRBV9 to TRBJ2-7, with D perhaps matching TRBD2 (7 bases). The CDR3 runs 15 residues. CDR1 and CDR2 from the germline V gene are SGDLS and YYNGEE. The germline V and J ends were trimmed by 0 bases and 3 bases, with 13 bases remaining between them. The CDR3 DNA sequence: TGTGCCAGCAGCGTAGCTGCGGGGGCAGGCTACGAGCAGTACTTC. This translates into CASSVAAGAGYEQYF.

The rearrangement uses TRBV15 and TRBJ2-2; D perhaps matches TRBD1 (5 bases). The CDR3 is 15 residues long. The V and J ends lost 1 base and 6 bases respectively, with 12 bases between them. Germline CDR1 LNHNV, CDR2 YYDKDF (reference sequence). The CDR3 loop is CATSRAQGEAGELFF. The CDR3, as DNA: TGTGCCACCAGCAGAGCTCAGGGTGAGGCCGGGGAGCTGTTTTTT.

This clone occurred a few times. The V call is TRBV7-9, the J call TRBJ2-3; 8 bases agree with TRBD1. The germline V gene has CDR1 SEHNR and CDR2 FQNEAQ (reference sequence). The CDR3 is 14 amino acids. Trimming cost V 4 bases and J 4 bases; bases outside gene matches: 4. DNA for the CDR3: TGTGCCAGCAGCTCCCGGACAGGGTCAGATACGCAGTATTTT. Protein product: CASSSRTGSDTQYF.

The V gene is TRBV7-9, the J gene TRBJ1-6; D uncertain. CDR3 length: 14 amino acids. V gave up 2 bases and J gave up 7 bases, with 9 bases separating them. Germline values: CDR1 SEHNR, CDR2 FQNEAQ (reference sequence). The CDR3 DNA is TGTGCCAGCAGCTTACGAAGGGAGAATTCACCCCTCCACTTT. Encoded protein: CASSLRRENSPLHF.

This rearrangement joins TRBV4-1 to TRBJ1-2, with 9 bases matching TRBD1. Losses at the gene ends were 3 bases for V and 1 base for J; bases not matched to a gene: 3. In germline, CDR1 is MGHRA, CDR2 YSYEKL. CDR3 length equals 15 residues. The CDR3 bases are TGCGCCAGCAGCCACGGACAGGGGTTTAACTATGGCTACACCTTC. Its translation: CASSHGQGFNYGYTF.

The CDR3 loop reads CASRGGLTQETQYF. The CDR3 DNA follows: TGTGCCAGCAGGGGGGGACTAACCCAAGAGACCCAGTACTTC. The chain links TRBV7-9 to TRBJ2-5, with 7 bases identical to TRBD2. The length of the CDR3 is 14 residues. The V and J ends lost 6 bases and 1 base, in that order; junction bases with no gene match: 5. Germline CDR1 SEHNR, CDR2 FQNEAQ (reference sequence).

The V and J genes are TRBV5-8 and TRBJ1-3; 7 bases line up with TRBD1. The CDR3 covers 13 residues. Germline V lookup: CDR1 SGHTS, CDR2 YDEGEE. Trimming at V came to 5 bases and at J to 4 bases, leaving 3 bases not matched to a gene. CDR3 protein: CASRVTGGNTIYF. Written as DNA, the CDR3 is TGTGCCAGCAGGGTGACAGGGGGAAACACCATATATTTT.

The V and J genes are TRBV29-1 and TRBJ1-1; D possibly corresponds to TRBD1 (5 bases). Germline assignment: CDR1 SQVTM and CDR2 ANQGSEA. The CDR3 sequence is 17 residues long. V was clipped by 5 bases and J by 1 base, with 23 bases between them. This CDR3 is CSVLSNPTVLPNTEAFF. CDR3 bases: TGCAGCGTTCTATCAAACCCGACAGTGCTCCCGAACACTGAAGCTTTCTTT.

This chain uses TRBV23-1 with TRBJ1-2; no firm D call. TRBV23-1 is an ORF for which the function is uncertain. The CDR3 contains 13 residues. The V and J ends lost 4 bases and 5 bases respectively, with 11 bases between them. The CDR3 loop reads CASSPTNVYGYTF. CDR3 nucleotide sequence: TGCGCCAGCAGTCCGACAAACGTTTATGGCTACACCTTC.

This chain connects TRBV11-2 to TRBJ2-4; D is unresolved. V gave up 7 bases and J gave up 0 bases, with 16 bases separating them. This CDR3 is 16 amino acids long. Germline V gene lookup returns CDR1 SGHAT and CDR2 FQNNGV. The CDR3 DNA follows: TGTGCCAGCACTAACAGTCTGGGTATAGCCAAAAACATTCAGTACTTC. This translates into CASTNSLGIAKNIQYF.

The gene calls are TRBV5-5 and TRBJ1-5; D perhaps matches TRBD1 (5 bases). The CDR3 spans 12 residues. V lost 6 bases and J lost 11, with 15 bases in between. Germline V gives CDR1 SGHKS, CDR2 YYEKEE (reference sequence). CDR3 coding DNA: TGTGCCAGCACCAATGCCGGGGGGGCCCAGCATTTT. This sequence encodes CASTNAGGAQHF.

This clone is a singleton in its sample. The genes are TRBV6-6 and TRBJ2-1; a possible D gene is TRBD2 (5 bases). V was clipped by 6 bases and J by 0 bases, with 15 bases between them. The CDR3 length is 16 residues. Germline V CDR1 and CDR2: MNHNY, SVGAGI (reference sequence). Here the CDR3 DNA reads TGTGCCAGCAGAGAGGTAGCGTATGGCTCCTACAATGAGCAGTTCTTC. Translated: CASREVAYGSYNEQFF.

V usage is TRBV27 and J usage is TRBJ2-7; D possibly corresponds to TRBD1 (5 bases). This CDR3 has 13 amino acids. V shed 5 bases and J shed 3 bases, with 11 bases lying between them. In germline, CDR1 is MNHEY, CDR2 SMNVEV (reference sequence). The CDR3 protein is CASSIGRVYEQYF. As DNA, the CDR3 is TGTGCCAGCAGTATCGGCAGGGTCTACGAGCAGTACTTC.